These 19 T cell receptor beta chains were all obtained from the same sample, sequenced in a study of blood T cell repertoires in COVID-19 (TCRdb year 2020). The library was built by means of the immunoSEQ multiplex PCR assay. TCRdb's version of the immuneACCESS table is confined to in-frame rearrangements and falls short of the full clone set. An unresolved V gene accounts for under half of the shortfall where checked; the remainder is of unknown origin. In this sample the table shows hundreds of thousands of clones, roughly four fifths of which occur a single time. Of the sample, under 15% is held by the ten largest clones. Input material: peripheral blood. These receptors were collected from a woman aged 60-75 years with active or convalescent COVID-19.

This clone was found many times. The chain couples TRBV7-8 to TRBJ2-5; D call uncertain. Per germline, CDR1 SGHVS and CDR2 FQNEAQ. This CDR3 region has 14 residues. Trimming stripped 2 bases from V and 1 base from J, with 8 bases between. CDR3 DNA sequence: TGTGCCAGCAGCTTATCGGAGACCCAAGAGACCCAGTACTTC. Amino acids: CASSLSETQETQYF.

For the CDR3, the DNA is TGTGCCAGCAGACCCACAGGGGTTGTCACTGAAGCTTTCTTT. This translates into CASRPTGVVTEAFF. The gene calls are TRBV2 and TRBJ1-1; 7 bases are shared with TRBD1. This CDR3 region has 14 residues. Germline CDR1 is SNHLY and CDR2 is FYNNEI. V lost 6 bases and J lost 4; bases outside the gene matches: 8. Combining the CDR3 with reference TRBV2 and TRBJ1-1 gives the whole variable domain EPEVTQTPSHQVTQMGQEVILRCVPISNHLYFYWYRQILGQKVEFLVSFYNNEISEKSEIFDDQFSVERPDGSNFTLKIRSTKLEDSAMYFCASRPTGVVTEAFFGQGTRLTVV.

J is TRBJ2-7 and V is TRBV24-1; D gene unclear. Looked up from germline, CDR1 is KGHDR and CDR2 is SFDVKD. The CDR3 runs 13 residues. Trimming pared 3 bases from V and 3 bases from J, leaving 8 bases between. CDR3 residues: CATSDPNSYEQYF. CDR3 in DNA: TGTGCCACCAGTGATCCCAACAGCTACGAGCAGTACTTC.

V is TRBV19 and J is TRBJ1-1; D remains ambiguous. Germline CDR1 is LNHDA and CDR2 is SQIVND (reference sequence). V lost 0 bases, J lost 1 base, and 12 bases lay in between. There are 16 residues in the CDR3. CDR3 sequence reads: CASSIDGRGANTEAFF. CDR3 coding DNA: TGTGCCAGTAGTATAGATGGCCGGGGTGCGAACACTGAAGCTTTCTTT.

J is TRBJ2-2 and V is TRBV7-2; 11 bases align to TRBD2. V gave up 5 bases and J gave up 6 bases; unmatched junction bases: 8. The CDR3 is 16 amino acids. Germline assignment: CDR1 SGHTA and CDR2 FQGNSA. In DNA form, the CDR3 reads TGTGCCAGCAGCCGCACCGGGACTAGCGGTGCCGGGGAGCTGTTTTTT. It specifies CASSRTGTSGAGELFF.

The CDR3 loop reads CASSPRTAYGYTF. Written as DNA, the CDR3 is TGTGCCAGCAGCCCCCGGACAGCCTATGGCTACACCTTC. V is TRBV9 and J is TRBJ1-2, with D possibly being TRBD1 (6 bases). Deletions cut 4 bases from V and 4 bases from J, with 11 bases between. This CDR3 contains 13 residues. The germline gives CDR1 SGDLS, CDR2 YYNGEE. Together with reference TRBV9 and TRBJ1-2, the CDR3 gives the full variable domain: DSGVTQTPKHLITATGQRVTLRCSPRSGDLSVYWYQQSLDQGLQFLIQYYNGEERAKGNILERFSAQQFPDLHSELNLSSLELGDSALYFCASSPRTAYGYTFGSGTRLTVV.

The chain is built from TRBV4-1 and TRBJ1-4; the D is unclear. V gave up 4 bases and J gave up 6 bases, with 12 bases separating them. Germline CDR1 MGHRA, CDR2 YSYEKL. The CDR3 runs to 14 residues. CDR3 sequence: CASSPSTEDEKLFF. The CDR3 DNA reads TGCGCCAGCAGCCCGTCCACCGAGGATGAAAAACTGTTTTTT.

This clone turned up a few times. J is TRBJ2-7 and V is TRBV10-1; D is perhaps TRBD1 (6 bases). CDR3 length: 14 amino acids. Trimming pared 3 bases from V and 3 bases from J, leaving 12 bases between. Per germline, CDR1 WNHNN and CDR2 SYGVQD (reference sequence). The CDR3 coding sequence is TGCGCCAGCAGTGATTTTCTAGGGGGCTACGAGCAGTACTTC. It translates to CASSDFLGGYEQYF.

V gene TRBV9 combines with J gene TRBJ2-1; TRBD2 agrees at 11 bases. This CDR3 is built from 14 residues. Looked up from germline, CDR1 is SGDLS and CDR2 is YYNGEE. J lost 9 bases, V lost 3 bases, and 5 bases had no gene match. CDR3 region: CASSALLAGGEQFF. CDR3 bases: TGTGCCAGCAGCGCATTGCTAGCGGGAGGTGAGCAGTTCTTC.

This clone appeared a single time. V gene TRBV6-6 combines with J gene TRBJ2-1; TRBD1 is a possible D gene (6 bases). Germline CDR1 and CDR2: MNHNY and SVGAGI (reference sequence). The CDR3 length is 14 residues. The ends were cut back, 7 bases at V and 2 bases at J, with 12 bases in the middle. For the CDR3, the DNA is TGTGCCAGCACCGGCGAGGGGGCCTACAATGAGCAGTTCTTC. Protein sequence: CASTGEGAYNEQFF.

A few counts support this clone. The genes are TRBV12-3 or TRBV12-4 and TRBJ1-5; possibly TRBD1 for D (6 bases). V was cut by 7 bases and J by 6 bases, with 13 bases left in between. This CDR3 comprises 13 residues. The CDR3 is CASKGTGRQPQHF. The CDR3 DNA follows: TGTGCCAGCAAGGGAACAGGGCGTCAGCCCCAGCATTTT.

This chain links TRBV11-2 with TRBJ1-2; 7 nucleotides align to TRBD1. Trimming removed 1 base from V and 0 bases from J; junction bases left unmatched: 8. Germline CDR1 SGHAT, CDR2 FQNNGV. The CDR3 spans 17 residues. Written as DNA, the CDR3 is TGTGCCAGCAGCTTAGGTCCGGGGGACAGTGCTAACTATGGCTACACCTTC. This translates into CASSLGPGDSANYGYTF.

The chain is built from TRBV7-3 and TRBJ1-1; D call uncertain. The CDR3 has 15 amino acids. Per the germline V gene, CDR1 is SGHTA and CDR2 is FQGTGA. Trimming stripped 5 bases from V and 1 base from J, with 14 bases between. DNA for the CDR3: TGTGCCAGCAGCCCACAACACCTTTCGAACACTGAAGCTTTCTTT. Amino acid sequence: CASSPQHLSNTEAFF.

CDR3 nucleotides: TGTGCCAGCAGTTACTCGGTTATCAGGGAAAAACTGTTTTTT. This gives the protein CASSYSVIREKLFF. The chain joins TRBV6-5 to TRBJ1-4; D is unresolved. This CDR3 has 14 amino acids. Deletions cut 0 bases from V and 8 bases from J, with 10 bases between. CDR1 MNHEY and CDR2 SVGAGI come from the germline V gene.

The V gene is TRBV7-8, the J gene TRBJ1-1, with no clear D. The CDR3 spans 14 residues. The germline CDR1 and CDR2 sequences are SGHVS and FQNEAQ. Trimming removed 4 bases from V and 5 bases from J, with 14 bases in between. For the CDR3, the DNA is TGTGCCAGCAGCTACGGGAGCCAGCGAACTGAAGCTTTCTTT. This encodes CASSYGSQRTEAFF.

This clone occurred once. This sequence joins TRBV5-1 and TRBJ1-2; the D gene is possibly TRBD1 (6 bases). Deletions cut 4 bases from V and 5 bases from J, with 12 bases between. The CDR3 contains 13 residues. Germline V gene sequence: CDR1 SGHRS, CDR2 YFSETQ. The CDR3 sequence is CASSTRTAYGYTF. For the CDR3, the DNA is TGCGCCAGCAGCACCCGGACAGCTTATGGCTACACCTTC.

The chain links TRBV15 to TRBJ2-1, with 8 bases that match TRBD1. This CDR3 is 18 amino acids long. The germline V gene has CDR1 LNHNV and CDR2 YYDKDF (reference sequence). The ends lost 0 bases at V and 8 bases at J; junction bases unmatched: 15. The chain's CDR3 is CATSREKGWTGTADEQFF. DNA for the CDR3: TGTGCCACCAGCAGAGAGAAAGGGTGGACAGGGACAGCGGATGAGCAGTTCTTC. Supplemented by reference TRBV15 and TRBJ2-1, the full variable domain reads DAMVIQNPRYQVTQFGKPVTLSCSQTLNHNVMYWYQQKSSQAPKLLFHYYDKDFNNEADTPDNFQSRRPNTSFCFLDIRSPGLGDTAMYLCATSREKGWTGTADEQFFGPGTRLTVL.

CDR3 bases: TGTGCCAGCAGCTCCCCCCTAGCGGCCGCCTACAATGAGCAGTTCTTC. The encoded protein is CASSSPLAAAYNEQFF. The chain recombines TRBV7-6 with TRBJ2-1, with 7 nucleotides matching TRBD2. The V segment lost 4 bases and the J segment 2 bases; nucleotides outside the gene matches: 8. The CDR3 totals 16 residues. Per germline, CDR1 SGHVS and CDR2 FNYEAQ.

J is TRBJ2-7 and V is TRBV5-1, with 14 bases matching TRBD2. The V gene's germline CDR1 is SGHRS and CDR2 YFSETQ. The CDR3 covers 18 residues. Trimming took 1 base from V and 3 from J; bases not matched to a gene: 9. The CDR3 DNA sequence: TGCGCCAGCAGCTTGTACTCCGGACTAGCGGGGGGTAGCTACGAGCAGTACTTC. The encoded protein is CASSLYSGLAGGSYEQYF.